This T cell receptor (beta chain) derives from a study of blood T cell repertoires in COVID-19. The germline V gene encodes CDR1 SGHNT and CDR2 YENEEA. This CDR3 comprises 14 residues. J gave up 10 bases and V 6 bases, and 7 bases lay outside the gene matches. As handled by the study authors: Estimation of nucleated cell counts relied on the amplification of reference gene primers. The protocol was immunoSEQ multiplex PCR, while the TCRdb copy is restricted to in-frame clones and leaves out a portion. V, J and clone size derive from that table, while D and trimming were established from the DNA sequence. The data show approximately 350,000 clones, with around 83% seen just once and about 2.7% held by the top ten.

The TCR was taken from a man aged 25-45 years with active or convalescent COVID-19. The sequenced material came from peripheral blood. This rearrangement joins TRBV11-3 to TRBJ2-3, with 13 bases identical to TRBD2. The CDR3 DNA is TGTGCCAGCAGATCAGGACTAGCGGGGGAACCGCAGTATTTT. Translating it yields CASRSGLAGEPQYF.